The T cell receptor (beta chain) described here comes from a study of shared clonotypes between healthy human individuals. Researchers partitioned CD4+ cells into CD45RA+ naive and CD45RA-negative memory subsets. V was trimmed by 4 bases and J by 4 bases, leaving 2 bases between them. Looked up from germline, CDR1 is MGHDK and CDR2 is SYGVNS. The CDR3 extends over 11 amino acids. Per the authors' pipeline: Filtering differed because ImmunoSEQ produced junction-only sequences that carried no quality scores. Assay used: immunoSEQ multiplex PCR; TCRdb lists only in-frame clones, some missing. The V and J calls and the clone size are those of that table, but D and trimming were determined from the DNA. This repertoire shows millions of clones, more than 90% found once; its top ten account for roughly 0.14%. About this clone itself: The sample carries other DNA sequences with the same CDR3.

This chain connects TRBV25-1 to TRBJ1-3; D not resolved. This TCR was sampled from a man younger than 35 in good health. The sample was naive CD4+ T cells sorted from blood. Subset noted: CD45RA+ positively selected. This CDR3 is CASSAGNTIYF. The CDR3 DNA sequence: TGTGCCAGCAGTGCGGGAAACACCATATATTTT. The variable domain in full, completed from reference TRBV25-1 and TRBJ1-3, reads EADIYQTPRYLVIGTGKKITLECSQTMGHDKMYWYQQDPGMELHLIHYSYGVNSTEKGDLSSESTVSRIRTEHFPLTLESARPSHTSQYLCASSAGNTIYFGEGSWLTVV.